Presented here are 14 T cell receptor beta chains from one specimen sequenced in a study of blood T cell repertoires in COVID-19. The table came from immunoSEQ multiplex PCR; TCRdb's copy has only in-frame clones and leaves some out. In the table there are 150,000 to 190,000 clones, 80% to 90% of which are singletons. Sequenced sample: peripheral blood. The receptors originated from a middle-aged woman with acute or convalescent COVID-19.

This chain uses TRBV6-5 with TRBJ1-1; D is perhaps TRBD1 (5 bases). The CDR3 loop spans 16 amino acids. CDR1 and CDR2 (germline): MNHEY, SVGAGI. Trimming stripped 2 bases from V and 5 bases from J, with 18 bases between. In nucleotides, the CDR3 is TGTGCCAGCAGTTACACCGTAGAAGGGGAGGGTACTGAAGCTTTCTTT. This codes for CASSYTVEGEGTEAFF.

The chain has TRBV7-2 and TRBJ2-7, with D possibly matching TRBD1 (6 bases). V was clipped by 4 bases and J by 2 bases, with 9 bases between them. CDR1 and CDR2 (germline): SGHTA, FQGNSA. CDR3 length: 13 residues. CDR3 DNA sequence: TGTGCCAGCAGCTCCCGGACAGCCTACGAGCAGTACTTC. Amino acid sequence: CASSSRTAYEQYF.

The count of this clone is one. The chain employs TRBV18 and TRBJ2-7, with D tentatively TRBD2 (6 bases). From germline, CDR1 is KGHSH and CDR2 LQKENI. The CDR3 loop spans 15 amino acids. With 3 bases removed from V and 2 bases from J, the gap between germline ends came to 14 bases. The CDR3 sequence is CASSPERVETYEQYF. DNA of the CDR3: TGTGCCAGCTCACCCGAGCGGGTTGAAACCTACGAGCAGTACTTC.

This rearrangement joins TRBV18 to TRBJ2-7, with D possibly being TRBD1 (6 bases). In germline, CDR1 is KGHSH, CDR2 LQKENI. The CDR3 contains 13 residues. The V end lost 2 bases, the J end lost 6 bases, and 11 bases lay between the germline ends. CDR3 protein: CASSPAGVGEQYF. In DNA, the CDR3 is TGTGCCAGCTCACCAGCAGGGGTAGGCGAGCAGTACTTC.

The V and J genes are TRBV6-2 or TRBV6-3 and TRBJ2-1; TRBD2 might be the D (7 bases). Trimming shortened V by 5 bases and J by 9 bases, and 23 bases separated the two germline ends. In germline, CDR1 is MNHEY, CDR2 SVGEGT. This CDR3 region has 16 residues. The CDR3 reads CASSPLVGGHYVEQFF. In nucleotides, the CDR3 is TGTGCCAGCAGTCCCCTCGTGGGGGGGCACTACGTTGAGCAGTTCTTC.

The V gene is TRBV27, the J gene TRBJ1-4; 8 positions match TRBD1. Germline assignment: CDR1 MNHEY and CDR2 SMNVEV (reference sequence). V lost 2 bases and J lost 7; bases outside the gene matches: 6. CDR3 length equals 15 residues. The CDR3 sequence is CASSLPRTGREKLFF. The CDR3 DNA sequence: TGTGCCAGCAGTTTACCCCGGACAGGGCGTGAAAAACTGTTTTTT.

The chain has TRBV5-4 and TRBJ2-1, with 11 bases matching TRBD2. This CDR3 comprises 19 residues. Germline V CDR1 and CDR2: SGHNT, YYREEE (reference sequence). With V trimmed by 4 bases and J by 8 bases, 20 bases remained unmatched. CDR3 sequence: CASSDRDGGSGRGWDEQFF. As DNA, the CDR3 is TGTGCCAGCAGCGACAGGGATGGGGGTAGCGGGAGGGGATGGGATGAGCAGTTCTTC.

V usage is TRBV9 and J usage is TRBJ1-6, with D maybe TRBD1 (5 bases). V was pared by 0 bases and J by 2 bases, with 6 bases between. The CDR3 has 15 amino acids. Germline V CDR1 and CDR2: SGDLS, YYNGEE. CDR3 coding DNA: TGTGCCAGCAGCGTAGAAGGGGCCTATAATTCACCCCTCCACTTT. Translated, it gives CASSVEGAYNSPLHF.

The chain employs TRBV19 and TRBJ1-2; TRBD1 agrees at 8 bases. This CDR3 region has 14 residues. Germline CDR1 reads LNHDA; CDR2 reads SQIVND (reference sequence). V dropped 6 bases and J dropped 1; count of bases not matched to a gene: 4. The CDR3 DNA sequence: TGTGCCAGTAGCTCGACAGGGGTTAACTATGGCTACACCTTC. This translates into CASSSTGVNYGYTF.

As DNA, the CDR3 is TGTGCCAGCAGCTTGTTCGGGACTAGAATCAGAGATACGCAGTATTTT. Amino acids: CASSLFGTRIRDTQYF. The chain employs TRBV5-6 and TRBJ2-3, with 8 bases identical to TRBD2. The length of the CDR3 is 16 residues. The trim removed 1 base at V and 5 bases at J, leaving 9 bases unmatched. Looked up from germline, CDR1 is SGHDT and CDR2 is YYEEEE. The full variable domain, completed using reference TRBV5-6 and TRBJ2-3, is DAGVTQSPTHLIKTRGQQVTLRCSPKSGHDTVSWYQQALGQGPQFIFQYYEEEERQRGNFPDRFSGHQFPNYSSELNVNALLLGDSALYLCASSLFGTRIRDTQYFGPGTRLTVL.

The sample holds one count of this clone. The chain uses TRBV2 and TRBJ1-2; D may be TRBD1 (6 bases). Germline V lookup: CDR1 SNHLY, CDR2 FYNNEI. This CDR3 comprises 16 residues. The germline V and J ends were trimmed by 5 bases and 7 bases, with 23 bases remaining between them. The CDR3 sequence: CASSLIGQLPRGGYTF. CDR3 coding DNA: TGTGCCAGCAGTCTCATAGGACAGCTCCCCAGGGGTGGCTACACCTTC. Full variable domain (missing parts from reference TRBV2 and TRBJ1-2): EPEVTQTPSHQVTQMGQEVILRCVPISNHLYFYWYRQILGQKVEFLVSFYNNEISEKSEIFDDQFSVERPDGSNFTLKIRSTKLEDSAMYFCASSLIGQLPRGGYTFGSGTRLTVV.

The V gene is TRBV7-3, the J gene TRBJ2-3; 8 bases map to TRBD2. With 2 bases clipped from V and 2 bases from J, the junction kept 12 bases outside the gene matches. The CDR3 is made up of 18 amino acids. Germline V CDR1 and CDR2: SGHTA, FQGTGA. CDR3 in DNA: TGTGCCAGCAGCTTAGGTGTAAAGGGGACTAGGCCCACAGATACGCAGTATTTT. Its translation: CASSLGVKGTRPTDTQYF.

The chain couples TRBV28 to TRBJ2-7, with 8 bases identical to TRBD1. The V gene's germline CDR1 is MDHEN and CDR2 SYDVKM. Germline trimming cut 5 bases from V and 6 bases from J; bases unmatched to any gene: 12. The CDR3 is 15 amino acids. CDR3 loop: CASSHERQGSFEQYF. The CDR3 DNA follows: TGTGCCAGCAGTCACGAACGACAGGGGAGTTTCGAGCAGTACTTC.

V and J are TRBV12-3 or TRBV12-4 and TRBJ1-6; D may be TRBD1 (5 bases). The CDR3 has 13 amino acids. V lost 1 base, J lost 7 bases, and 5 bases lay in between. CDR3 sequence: CASSLGQNSPLHF. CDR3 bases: TGTGCCAGCAGTTTAGGACAGAATTCACCCCTCCACTTT.